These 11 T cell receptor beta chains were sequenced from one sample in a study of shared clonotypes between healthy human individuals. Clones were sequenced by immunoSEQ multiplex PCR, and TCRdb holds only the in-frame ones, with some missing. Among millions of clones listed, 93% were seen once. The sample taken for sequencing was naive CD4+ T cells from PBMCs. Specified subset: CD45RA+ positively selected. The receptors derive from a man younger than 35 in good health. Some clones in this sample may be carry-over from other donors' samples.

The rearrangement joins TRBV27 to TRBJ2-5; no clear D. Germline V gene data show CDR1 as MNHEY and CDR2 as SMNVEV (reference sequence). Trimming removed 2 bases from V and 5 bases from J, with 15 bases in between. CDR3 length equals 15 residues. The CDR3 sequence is CASSLRWSFRETQYF. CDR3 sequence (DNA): TGTGCCAGCAGTTTACGATGGTCGTTCAGGGAGACCCAGTACTTC.

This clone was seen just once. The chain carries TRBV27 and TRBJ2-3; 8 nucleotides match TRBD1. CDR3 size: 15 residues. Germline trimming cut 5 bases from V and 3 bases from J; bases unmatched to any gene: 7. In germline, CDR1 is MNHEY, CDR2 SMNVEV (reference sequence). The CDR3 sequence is CASSPLDRETDTQYF. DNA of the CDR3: TGTGCCAGCAGTCCCCTGGACAGGGAAACAGATACGCAGTATTTT.

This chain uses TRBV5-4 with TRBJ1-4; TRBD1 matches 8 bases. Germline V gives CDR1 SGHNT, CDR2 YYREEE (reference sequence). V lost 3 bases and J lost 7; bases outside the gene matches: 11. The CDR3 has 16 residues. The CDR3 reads CASSSPMTGASEKLFF. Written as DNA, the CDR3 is TGTGCCAGCAGCTCCCCGATGACAGGGGCCTCTGAAAAACTGTTTTTT.

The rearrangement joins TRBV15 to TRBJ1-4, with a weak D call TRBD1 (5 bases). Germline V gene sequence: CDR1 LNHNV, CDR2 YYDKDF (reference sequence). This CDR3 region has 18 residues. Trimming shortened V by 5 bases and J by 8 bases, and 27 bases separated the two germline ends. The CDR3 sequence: CATSRSPKAGRENEKLFF. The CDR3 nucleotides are TGTGCCACCAGCCGAAGTCCCAAGGCGGGACGGGAAAACGAAAAACTGTTTTTT.

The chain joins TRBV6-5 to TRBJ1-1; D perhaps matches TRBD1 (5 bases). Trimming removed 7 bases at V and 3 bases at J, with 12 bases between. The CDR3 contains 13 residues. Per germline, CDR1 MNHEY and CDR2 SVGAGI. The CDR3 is CASTSTGDTEAFF. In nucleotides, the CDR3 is TGTGCCAGCACCTCAACAGGCGACACTGAAGCTTTCTTT.

The CDR3 loop is CASSDQGANTDTQYF. CDR3 DNA sequence: TGCGCCAGCAGTGATCAGGGGGCGAACACGGATACGCAGTATTTT. The chain couples TRBV10-1 to TRBJ2-3; 8 nucleotides line up with TRBD1. This CDR3 has 15 amino acids. From germline, CDR1 is WNHNN and CDR2 SYGVQD (reference sequence). The V gene end was trimmed by 3 bases and the J gene end by 6 bases; junction bases not matched to a gene: 8.

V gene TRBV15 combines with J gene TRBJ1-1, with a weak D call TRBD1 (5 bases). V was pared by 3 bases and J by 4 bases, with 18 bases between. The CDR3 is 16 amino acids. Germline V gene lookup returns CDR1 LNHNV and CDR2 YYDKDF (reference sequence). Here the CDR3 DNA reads TGTGCCACCAGCAGGCTACTGACAGCGGGGAGCACTGAAGCTTTCTTT. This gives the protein CATSRLLTAGSTEAFF.

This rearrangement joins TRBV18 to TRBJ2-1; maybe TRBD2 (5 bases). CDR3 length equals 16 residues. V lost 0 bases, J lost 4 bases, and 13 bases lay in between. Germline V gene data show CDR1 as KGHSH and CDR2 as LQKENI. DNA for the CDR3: TGTGCCAGCTCACCACCTAATCAACTAGTTTACAATGAGCAGTTCTTC. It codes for CASSPPNQLVYNEQFF.

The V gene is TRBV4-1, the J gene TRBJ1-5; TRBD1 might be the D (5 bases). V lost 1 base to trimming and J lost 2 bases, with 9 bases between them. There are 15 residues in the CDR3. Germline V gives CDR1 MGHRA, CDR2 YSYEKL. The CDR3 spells CASSQAGIRNQPQHF. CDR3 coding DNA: TGCGCCAGCAGCCAAGCAGGGATACGCAATCAGCCCCAGCATTTT.

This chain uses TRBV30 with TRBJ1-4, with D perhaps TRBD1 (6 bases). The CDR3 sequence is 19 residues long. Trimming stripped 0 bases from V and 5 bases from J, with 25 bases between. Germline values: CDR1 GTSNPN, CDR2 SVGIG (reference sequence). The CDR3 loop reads CAWSVVPDSYWGGNEKLFF. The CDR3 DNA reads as TGTGCCTGGAGTGTAGTCCCGGACAGTTATTGGGGAGGGAATGAAAAACTGTTTTTT.

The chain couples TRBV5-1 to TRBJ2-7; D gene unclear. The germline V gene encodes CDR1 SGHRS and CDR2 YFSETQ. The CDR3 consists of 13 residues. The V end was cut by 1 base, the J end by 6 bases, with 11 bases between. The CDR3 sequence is CASSLSTPSEQYF. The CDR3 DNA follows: TGCGCCAGCAGCTTGTCGACACCCTCCGAGCAGTACTTC.